A single sample gave rise to the 28 T cell receptor beta chains below, sequenced in a study of blood T cell repertoires in COVID-19. Data came from immunoSEQ multiplex PCR; TCRdb stores just in-frame clones and leaves some out. This table has 250,000 to 300,000 clones, 89% appearing once. The sample was PBMCs or T cells enriched from blood (not recorded which). All receptors come from a middle-aged woman who had recovered from COVID-19.

On this clone: In the same sample, other DNA sequences code for this CDR3. This chain uses TRBV7-9 with TRBJ1-2, with D unresolved. This CDR3 contains 14 residues. From germline, CDR1 is SEHNR and CDR2 FQNEAQ (reference sequence). V was shortened by 1 base and J by 0 bases, with 6 bases between the two germline ends. The CDR3 spells CASSLGGANYGYTF. CDR3 nucleotides: TGTGCCAGCAGCTTAGGCGGCGCTAACTATGGCTACACCTTC. The entire variable domain, with the rest obtained from reference TRBV7-9 and TRBJ1-2, is as follows: DTGVSQNPRHKITKRGQNVTFRCDPISEHNRLYWYRQTLGQGPEFLTYFQNEAQLEKSRLLSDRFSAERPKGSFSTLEIQRTEQGDSAMYLCASSLGGANYGYTFGSGTRLTVV.

The chain couples TRBV11-2 to TRBJ1-1; a possible D gene is TRBD1 (6 bases). Trimming left V 2 bases short and J 3 bases short, with 13 bases between. The CDR3 is 15 residues long. The germline V gene encodes CDR1 SGHAT and CDR2 FQNNGV. The CDR3 DNA reads as TGTGCCAGCAGCTTATTCCTGGGGGCAGACACTGAAGCTTTCTTT. Its protein is CASSLFLGADTEAFF.

The chain recombines TRBV5-5 with TRBJ1-4; D remains unclear. V gave up 4 bases and J gave up 7 bases, with 17 bases separating them. Germline V CDR1 and CDR2: SGHKS, YYEKEE (reference sequence). The CDR3 covers 15 residues. For the CDR3, the DNA is TGTGCCAGCAGCAGGAGTGGCGCGACCGGTGAAAAACTGTTTTTT. Translating it yields CASSRSGATGEKLFF.

This clone was observed once. The CDR3 coding sequence is TGTGCCAGCAGCTCGACTAGCGGGACTGGCAATGAGCAGTTCTTC. Translating it yields CASSSTSGTGNEQFF. This chain connects TRBV7-3 to TRBJ2-1; 11 bases line up with TRBD2. The germline V gene encodes CDR1 SGHTA and CDR2 FQGTGA. J gave up 6 bases and V 4 bases, and 5 bases lay outside the gene matches. CDR3 length: 15 amino acids.

The V call is TRBV7-9, the J call TRBJ2-7, with D perhaps TRBD2 (5 bases). CDR3 size: 12 residues. Germline assignment: CDR1 SEHNR and CDR2 FQNEAQ (reference sequence). With 5 bases removed from V and 9 bases from J, the gap between germline ends came to 14 bases. CDR3 residues: CASSLDSPGQYF. DNA for the CDR3: TGTGCCAGCAGCCTGGACTCTCCAGGGCAGTACTTC.

The chain combines TRBV5-1 with TRBJ2-2, with a possible D match to TRBD1 (6 bases). Germline CDR1 SGHRS, CDR2 YFSETQ. V dropped 3 bases and J dropped 5 bases, with 14 bases sitting between them. The CDR3 is made up of 15 amino acids. CDR3 bases: TGCGCCAGCAGCTCCTACAGGGCCCAAACCGGGGAGCTGTTTTTT. Translating it yields CASSSYRAQTGELFF. The entire variable domain, with the rest obtained from reference TRBV5-1 and TRBJ2-2, is as follows: KAGVTQTPRYLIKTRGQQVTLSCSPISGHRSVSWYQQTPGQGLQFLFEYFSETQRNKGNFPGRFSGRQFSNSRSEMNVSTLELGDSALYLCASSSYRAQTGELFFGEGSRLTVL.

CDR3 amino acids: CASSKLPGQGANEQYF. Written as DNA, the CDR3 is TGCGCCAGCAGCAAACTACCGGGACAGGGAGCCAACGAGCAGTACTTC. V usage is TRBV5-1 and J usage is TRBJ2-7; 9 bases are shared with TRBD1. Germline loops: CDR1 SGHRS, CDR2 YFSETQ. The V and J ends lost 4 bases and 5 bases, in that order; junction bases with no gene match: 13. This CDR3 has 16 residues.

The chain carries TRBV27 and TRBJ2-5, with D possibly TRBD1 on 6 matching bases. CDR1 and CDR2 (germline): MNHEY, SMNVEV (reference sequence). V lost 3 bases and J 7 bases, leaving 12 bases between the germline ends. This CDR3 spans 13 amino acids. The CDR3 sequence is CASSFERRGTQYF. The CDR3 nucleotides read TGTGCCAGCAGTTTCGAACGCAGGGGGACCCAGTACTTC.

The chain employs TRBV28 and TRBJ2-7; perhaps TRBD2 as D (6 bases). The germline V gene has CDR1 MDHEN and CDR2 SYDVKM. Trimming took 8 bases from V and 7 from J, leaving 15 bases between them. The CDR3 spans 12 residues. The CDR3 protein is CASSLRGMEQYF. The CDR3 DNA is TGTGCCAGCTCTCTCCGCGGGATGGAGCAGTACTTC. Drawing the rest from reference TRBV28 and TRBJ2-7, the complete variable domain is DVKVTQSSRYLVKRTGEKVFLECVQDMDHENMFWYRQDPGLGLRLIYFSYDVKMKEKGDIPEGYSVSREKKERFSLILESASTNQTSMYLCASSLRGMEQYFGPGTRLTVT.

The CDR3 DNA is TGCAGCGTTTGGGCCTCTAGCACAGATACGCAGTATTTT. Its protein product is CSVWASSTDTQYF. The gene calls are TRBV29-1 and TRBJ2-3; no definite D call. Germline values: CDR1 SQVTM, CDR2 ANQGSEA. The CDR3 length is 13 residues. V was cut by 5 bases and J by 0 bases, with 9 bases left in between.

This clone has just one count. V gene TRBV5-1 combines with J gene TRBJ2-7, with TRBD1 matching 7 bases. The CDR3 loop spans 15 amino acids. V lost 5 bases, J lost 0 bases, and 8 bases stayed unmatched. Looked up from germline, CDR1 is SGHRS and CDR2 is YFSETQ. CDR3: CASRTSTGSSYEQYF. The CDR3 nucleotides are TGCGCCAGCAGGACCTCGACAGGGAGCTCCTACGAGCAGTACTTC.

The CDR3 loop reads CATSDFPDSEAFF. CDR3 coding DNA: TGTGCCACCAGTGATTTTCCGGACAGTGAAGCTTTCTTT. V usage is TRBV24-1 and J usage is TRBJ1-1; TRBD1 is a possible D gene (6 bases). Germline lookup yields CDR1 KGHDR and CDR2 SFDVKD. V was clipped by 1 base and J by 7 bases, with 9 bases between them. This CDR3 is built from 13 residues.

The chain is built from TRBV5-1 and TRBJ2-7, with 10 bases fitting TRBD2. V gave up 3 bases and J gave up 2 bases; unmatched junction bases: 2. Germline V gene lookup returns CDR1 SGHRS and CDR2 YFSETQ. CDR3 length: 14 residues. This CDR3 reads CASSSSGRAYEQYF. DNA of the CDR3: TGCGCCAGCAGCTCCAGCGGGAGGGCCTACGAGCAGTACTTC.

The J gene is TRBJ1-2, the V gene TRBV4-2; 10 bases are shared with TRBD1. The CDR3 runs to 16 residues. Unmatched junction bases numbered 8, after V lost 0 bases and J lost 7 bases. Germline values: CDR1 LGHNA, CDR2 YNFKEQ. CDR3 loop: CASSQEGRGQGSGYTF. In DNA, the CDR3 is TGTGCCAGCAGCCAAGAGGGACGGGGACAGGGGAGTGGCTACACCTTC.

The rearrangement joins TRBV5-6 to TRBJ2-7; 10 bases line up with TRBD2. Trimming removed 2 bases from V and 5 bases from J; junction bases left unmatched: 1. This CDR3 is built from 13 residues. Germline CDR1 SGHDT, CDR2 YYEEEE. The CDR3 here is CASSFGLADEQYF. The CDR3 region has the DNA TGTGCCAGCAGCTTCGGACTAGCGGACGAGCAGTACTTC.

The V call is TRBV9, the J call TRBJ2-3; 8 bases are shared with TRBD2. The CDR3 runs to 14 residues. CDR1 and CDR2 (germline): SGDLS, YYNGEE. Germline trimming cut 1 base from V and 3 bases from J; bases unmatched to any gene: 1. CDR3 region: CASSVSSGTDTQYF. The CDR3 DNA reads as TGTGCCAGCAGCGTATCTAGCGGGACAGATACGCAGTATTTT. The whole variable domain, remainder taken from reference TRBV9 and TRBJ2-3, is DSGVTQTPKHLITATGQRVTLRCSPRSGDLSVYWYQQSLDQGLQFLIQYYNGEERAKGNILERFSAQQFPDLHSELNLSSLELGDSALYFCASSVSSGTDTQYFGPGTRLTVL.

The chain employs TRBV27 and TRBJ2-3, with TRBD2 matching 9 bases. The V gene end was trimmed by 6 bases and the J gene end by 3 bases; junction bases not matched to a gene: 13. Germline V CDR1 and CDR2: MNHEY, SMNVEV (reference sequence). The length of the CDR3 is 17 residues. DNA for the CDR3: TGTGCCAGCAGCTCGTGGGGGCTTAGCGGGGGTACAGATACGCAGTATTTT. Encoded protein: CASSSWGLSGGTDTQYF.

The sample holds a few counts of this clone. The rearrangement links TRBV2 to TRBJ1-4; D call uncertain. Germline CDR1 reads SNHLY; CDR2 reads FYNNEI. V was trimmed by 3 bases and J by 0 bases, leaving 8 bases between them. The CDR3 sequence is 15 residues long. The CDR3 here is CASSDPLATNEKLFF. The CDR3 nucleotides are TGTGCCAGCAGTGACCCACTTGCAACTAATGAAAAACTGTTTTTT.

This chain links TRBV5-4 with TRBJ2-2, with TRBD2 matching over 7 bases. This CDR3 spans 15 amino acids. Looked up from germline, CDR1 is SGHNT and CDR2 is YYREEE (reference sequence). Trimming removed 4 bases from V and 7 bases from J; junction bases left unmatched: 10. As DNA, the CDR3 is TGTGCCAGCAGCCCCGGGGCGGGAGTGGTCGGGGAGCTGTTTTTT. Its translation: CASSPGAGVVGELFF.

The chain employs TRBV15 and TRBJ1-5; D might be TRBD1 (6 bases). This CDR3 has 13 amino acids. V was trimmed by 0 bases and J by 8 bases, leaving 8 bases between them. Per the germline V gene, CDR1 is LNHNV and CDR2 is YYDKDF (reference sequence). CDR3 loop: CATSRDPGEPQHF. CDR3 in DNA: TGTGCCACCAGCAGAGATCCAGGGGAGCCCCAGCATTTT.

This rearrangement joins TRBV7-9 to TRBJ1-1, with no clear D. V gave up 5 bases and J gave up 5 bases, with 9 bases separating them. The length of the CDR3 is 12 residues. The germline gives CDR1 SEHNR, CDR2 FQNEAQ (reference sequence). The CDR3 nucleotides are TGTGCCAGCAGCCGCGGGGAAACTGAAGCTTTCTTT. Protein: CASSRGETEAFF.

The rearrangement links TRBV9 to TRBJ2-1, with 8 bases aligning to TRBD2. The J segment lost 0 bases and the V segment lost 6 bases, leaving 8 bases of the junction unmatched. Germline V gives CDR1 SGDLS, CDR2 YYNGEE. The CDR3 has 16 residues. CDR3 sequence (DNA): TGTGCCAGCACCGGGTCGGGGGGGAGCTCCTACAATGAGCAGTTCTTC. Amino acids: CASTGSGGSSYNEQFF. Filled out from reference TRBV9 and TRBJ2-1, the complete variable domain reads DSGVTQTPKHLITATGQRVTLRCSPRSGDLSVYWYQQSLDQGLQFLIQYYNGEERAKGNILERFSAQQFPDLHSELNLSSLELGDSALYFCASTGSGGSSYNEQFFGPGTRLTVL.

J is TRBJ1-5 and V is TRBV18; 7 bases line up with TRBD1. Germline CDR1 and CDR2: KGHSH and LQKENI. The CDR3 runs to 15 residues. J was trimmed by 7 bases and V by 2 bases; bases with no gene match: 8. CDR3 region: CASSPNEAGGQPQHF. Here the CDR3 DNA reads TGTGCCAGCTCACCAAACGAGGCAGGGGGACAGCCCCAGCATTTT.

This clone was recorded only once. The genes are TRBV6-6 and TRBJ1-4; TRBD1 aligns across 8 bases. V lost 0 bases and J lost 12; bases outside the gene matches: 0. Germline values: CDR1 MNHNY, CDR2 SVGAGI (reference sequence). The CDR3 has 12 residues. In DNA form, the CDR3 reads TGTGCCAGCAGTTACTCGACAGGGGAACTGTTTTTT. It translates to CASSYSTGELFF.

The chain carries TRBV2 and TRBJ1-1; TRBD1 matches at 12 bases. Trimming cost V 7 bases and J 4 bases; bases outside gene matches: 7. The CDR3 length is 15 residues. Germline assignment: CDR1 SNHLY and CDR2 FYNNEI. The CDR3 sequence: CASIRDRGRITEAFF. As DNA, the CDR3 is TGTGCCAGCATTAGGGACAGGGGGCGTATCACTGAAGCTTTCTTT. Combining the CDR3 with reference TRBV2 and TRBJ1-1 gives the whole variable domain EPEVTQTPSHQVTQMGQEVILRCVPISNHLYFYWYRQILGQKVEFLVSFYNNEISEKSEIFDDQFSVERPDGSNFTLKIRSTKLEDSAMYFCASIRDRGRITEAFFGQGTRLTVV.

The chain combines TRBV3-1 (or the pseudogene TRBV3-2) with TRBJ2-2, with 7 bases aligning to TRBD1. The CDR3 has 15 residues. Trimming cost V 5 bases and J 1 base; bases outside gene matches: 4. Germline V CDR1 and CDR2: LGHDT, YNNKEL (reference sequence). The CDR3 spells CASSSGTVNTGELFF. As DNA, the CDR3 is TGTGCCAGCAGCTCCGGGACAGTGAACACCGGGGAGCTGTTTTTT.

This chain uses TRBV2 with TRBJ1-4; the D is unclear. The CDR3 length is 16 residues. Per germline, CDR1 SNHLY and CDR2 FYNNEI. Trimming removed 0 bases at V and 0 bases at J, with 8 bases between. CDR3 protein: CASSEALTSTNEKLFF. In DNA, the CDR3 is TGTGCCAGCAGTGAAGCCCTGACATCAACTAATGAAAAACTGTTTTTT.

The V and J genes are TRBV7-2 and TRBJ1-3; D not certain. Between the trimmed V and J ends, which lost 1 base and 0 bases, there was a span of 4 bases. Looked up from germline, CDR1 is SGHTA and CDR2 is FQGNSA. This CDR3 comprises 14 residues. CDR3 nucleotide sequence: TGTGCCAGCAGCTTAGGCGGCTCTGGAAACACCATATATTTT. The encoded protein is CASSLGGSGNTIYF.